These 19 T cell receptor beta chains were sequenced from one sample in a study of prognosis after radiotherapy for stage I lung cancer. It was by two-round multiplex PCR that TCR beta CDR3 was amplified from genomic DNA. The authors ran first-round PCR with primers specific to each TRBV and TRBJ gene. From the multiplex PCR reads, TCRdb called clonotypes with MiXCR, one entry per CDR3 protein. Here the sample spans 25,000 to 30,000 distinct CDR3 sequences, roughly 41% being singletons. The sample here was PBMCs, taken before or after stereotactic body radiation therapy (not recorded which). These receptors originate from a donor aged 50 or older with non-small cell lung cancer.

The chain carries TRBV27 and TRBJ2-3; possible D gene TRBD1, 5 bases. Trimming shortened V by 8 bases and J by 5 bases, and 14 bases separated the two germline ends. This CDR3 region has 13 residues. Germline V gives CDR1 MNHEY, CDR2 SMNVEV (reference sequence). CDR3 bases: TGTGCCAGCCGGACAAGGGGCGAAGATACGCAGTATTTT. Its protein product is CASRTRGEDTQYF.

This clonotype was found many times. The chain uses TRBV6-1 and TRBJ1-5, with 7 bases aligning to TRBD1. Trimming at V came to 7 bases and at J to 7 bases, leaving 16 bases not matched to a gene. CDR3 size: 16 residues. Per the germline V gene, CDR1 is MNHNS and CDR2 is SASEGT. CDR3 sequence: CASMLGPTGSNQPQHF. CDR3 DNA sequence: TGTGCCAGCATGTTGGGCCCGACAGGGTCAAACCAGCCCCAGCATTTT.

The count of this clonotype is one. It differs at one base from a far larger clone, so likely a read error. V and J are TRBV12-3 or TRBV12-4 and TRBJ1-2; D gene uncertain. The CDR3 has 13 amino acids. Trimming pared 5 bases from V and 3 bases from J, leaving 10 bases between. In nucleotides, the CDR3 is TGTGCCAGCAGTGTGGGCACCTACTATGGCTACACCTTC. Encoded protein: CASSVGTYYGYTF.

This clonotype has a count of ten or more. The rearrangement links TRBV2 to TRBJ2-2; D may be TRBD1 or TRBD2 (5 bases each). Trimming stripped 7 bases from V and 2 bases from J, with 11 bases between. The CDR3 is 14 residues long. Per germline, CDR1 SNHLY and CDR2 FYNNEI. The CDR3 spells CASTGTANTGELFF. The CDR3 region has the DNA TGTGCCAGCACGGGGACGGCCAACACCGGGGAGCTGTTTTTT.

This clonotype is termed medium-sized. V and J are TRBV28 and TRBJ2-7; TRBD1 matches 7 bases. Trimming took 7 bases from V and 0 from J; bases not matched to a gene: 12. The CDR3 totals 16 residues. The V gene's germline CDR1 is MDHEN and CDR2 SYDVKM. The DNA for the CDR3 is TGTGCCAGCACCTCGGCGTTAGGGGGCAGCTCCTACGAGCAGTACTTC. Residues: CASTSALGGSSYEQYF.

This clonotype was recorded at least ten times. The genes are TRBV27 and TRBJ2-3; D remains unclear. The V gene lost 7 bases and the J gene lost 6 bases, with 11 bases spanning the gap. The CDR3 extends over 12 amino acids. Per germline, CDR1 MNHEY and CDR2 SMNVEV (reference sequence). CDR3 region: CASTNLADTQYF. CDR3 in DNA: TGTGCCAGCACCAACTTAGCCGATACGCAGTATTTT.

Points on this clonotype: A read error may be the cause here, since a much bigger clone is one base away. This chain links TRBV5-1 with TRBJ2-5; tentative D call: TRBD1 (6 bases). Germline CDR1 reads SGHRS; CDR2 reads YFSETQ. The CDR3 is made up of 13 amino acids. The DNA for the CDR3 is TGCTCCAGCAGCCTAGGGGGAGTTGAGACCCAGTACTTC. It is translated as CSSSLGGVETQYF.

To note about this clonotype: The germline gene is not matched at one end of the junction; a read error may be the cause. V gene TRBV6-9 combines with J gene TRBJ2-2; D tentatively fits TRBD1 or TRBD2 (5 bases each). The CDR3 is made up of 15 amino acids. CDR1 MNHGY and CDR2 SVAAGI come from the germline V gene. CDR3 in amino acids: CASSYEGPNTVELFF. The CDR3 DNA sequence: TGTGCCAGCAGTTATGAGGGGCCAAACACCGTGGAGCTGTTTTTT.

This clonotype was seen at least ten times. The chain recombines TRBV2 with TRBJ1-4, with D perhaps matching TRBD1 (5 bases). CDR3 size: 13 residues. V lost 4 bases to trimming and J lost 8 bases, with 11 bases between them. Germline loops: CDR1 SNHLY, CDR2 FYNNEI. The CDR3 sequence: CASSGRVEEKLFF. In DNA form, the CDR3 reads TGTGCCAGCAGTGGCAGGGTGGAGGAAAAACTGTTTTTT. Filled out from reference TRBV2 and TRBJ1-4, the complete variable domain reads EPEVTQTPSHQVTQMGQEVILRCVPISNHLYFYWYRQILGQKVEFLVSFYNNEISEKSEIFDDQFSVERPDGSNFTLKIRSTKLEDSAMYFCASSGRVEEKLFFGSGTQLSVL.

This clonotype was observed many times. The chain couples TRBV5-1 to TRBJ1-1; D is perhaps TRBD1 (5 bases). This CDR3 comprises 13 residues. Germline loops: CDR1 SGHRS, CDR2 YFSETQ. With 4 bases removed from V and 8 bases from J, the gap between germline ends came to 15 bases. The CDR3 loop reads CASSHGGGSEAFF. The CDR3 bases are TGCGCCAGCAGCCACGGGGGGGGGTCCGAAGCTTTCTTT.

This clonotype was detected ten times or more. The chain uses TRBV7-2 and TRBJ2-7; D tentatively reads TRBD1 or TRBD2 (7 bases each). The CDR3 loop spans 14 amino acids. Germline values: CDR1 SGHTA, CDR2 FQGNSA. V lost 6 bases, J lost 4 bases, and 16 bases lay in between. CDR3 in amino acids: CASSQGGVGYEQYF. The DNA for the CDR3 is TGTGCCAGCAGTCAGGGGGGGGTAGGTTACGAGCAGTACTTC.

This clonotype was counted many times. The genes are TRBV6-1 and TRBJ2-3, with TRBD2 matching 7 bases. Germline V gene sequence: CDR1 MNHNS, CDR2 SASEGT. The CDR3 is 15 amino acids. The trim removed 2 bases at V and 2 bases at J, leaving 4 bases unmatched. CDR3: CASSETAGPTDTQYF. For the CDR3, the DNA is TGTGCCAGCAGTGAAACAGCGGGACCCACAGATACGCAGTATTTT.

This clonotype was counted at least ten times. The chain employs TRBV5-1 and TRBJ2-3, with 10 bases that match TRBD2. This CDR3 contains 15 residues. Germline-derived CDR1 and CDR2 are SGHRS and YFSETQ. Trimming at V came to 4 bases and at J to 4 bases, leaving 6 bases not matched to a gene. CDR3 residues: CASSSSGGGADTQYF. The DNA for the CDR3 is TGCGCCAGCAGCAGCAGCGGGGGGGGAGCAGATACGCAGTATTTT.

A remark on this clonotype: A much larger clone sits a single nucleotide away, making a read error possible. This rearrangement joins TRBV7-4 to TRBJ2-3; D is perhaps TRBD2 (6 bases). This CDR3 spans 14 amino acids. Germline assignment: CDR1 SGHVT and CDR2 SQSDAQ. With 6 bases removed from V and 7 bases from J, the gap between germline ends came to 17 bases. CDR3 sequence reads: CASSPDGGTYTQYF. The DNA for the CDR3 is TGTGCCAGCAGTCCCGACGGGGGAACATATACGCAGTATTTT. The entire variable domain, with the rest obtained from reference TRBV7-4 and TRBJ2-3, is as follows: GAGVSQSPRYKVAKRGRDVALRCDSISGHVTLYWYRQTLGQGSEVLTYSQSDAQRDKSGRPSGRFSAERPERSVSTLKIQRTEQGDSAVYLCASSPDGGTYTQYFGPGTRLTVL.

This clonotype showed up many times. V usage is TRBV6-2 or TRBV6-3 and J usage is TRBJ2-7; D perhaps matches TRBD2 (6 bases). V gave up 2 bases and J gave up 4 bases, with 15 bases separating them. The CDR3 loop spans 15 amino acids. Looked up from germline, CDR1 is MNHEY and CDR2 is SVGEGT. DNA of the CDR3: TGTGCCAGCAGTTACCCGGCTTGGGGGGAGTACGAGCAGTACTTC. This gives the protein CASSYPAWGEYEQYF.

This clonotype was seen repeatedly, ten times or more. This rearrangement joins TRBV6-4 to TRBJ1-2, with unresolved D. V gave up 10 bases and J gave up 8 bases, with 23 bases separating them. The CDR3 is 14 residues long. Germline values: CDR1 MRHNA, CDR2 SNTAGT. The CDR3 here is CATFRVDKGDGYTF. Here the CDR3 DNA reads TGTGCCACCTTCCGGGTAGATAAGGGTGACGGCTACACCTTC.

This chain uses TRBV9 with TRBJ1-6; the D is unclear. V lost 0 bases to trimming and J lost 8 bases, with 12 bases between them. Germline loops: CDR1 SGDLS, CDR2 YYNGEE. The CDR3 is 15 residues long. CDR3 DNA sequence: TGTGCCAGCAGCGTAGGAGGGTTTTTGGATTCACCCCTCCACTTT. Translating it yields CASSVGGFLDSPLHF.

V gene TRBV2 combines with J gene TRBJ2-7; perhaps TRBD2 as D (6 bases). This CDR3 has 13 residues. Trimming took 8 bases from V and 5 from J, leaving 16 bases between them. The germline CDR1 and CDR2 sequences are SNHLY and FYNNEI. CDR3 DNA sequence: TGTGCCAGCCTCCGGGACGGCGGGGACGAGCAGTACTTC. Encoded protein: CASLRDGGDEQYF.

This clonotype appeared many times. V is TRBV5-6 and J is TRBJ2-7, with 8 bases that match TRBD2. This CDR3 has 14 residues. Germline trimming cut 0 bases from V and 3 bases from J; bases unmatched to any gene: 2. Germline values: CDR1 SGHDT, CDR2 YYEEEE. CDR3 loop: CASSLGLASYEQYF. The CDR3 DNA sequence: TGTGCCAGCAGCTTGGGACTAGCGAGCTACGAGCAGTACTTC. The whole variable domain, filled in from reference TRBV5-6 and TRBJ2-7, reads DAGVTQSPTHLIKTRGQQVTLRCSPKSGHDTVSWYQQALGQGPQFIFQYYEEEERQRGNFPDRFSGHQFPNYSSELNVNALLLGDSALYLCASSLGLASYEQYFGPGTRLTVT.